This T cell receptor (beta chain) was sequenced in a study of T cell responses to AZD1222 COVID-19 vaccine. Study as a whole: Whether given at about 4 or about 12 weeks, second doses were pooled. Broader study findings: Clonal diversity was possibly underestimated; the donors were predominantly white British and more often female. It was only 6 or 7 AZD1222 recipients who were seropositive at baseline. Nearly half of the spike-specific TCRs reportedly recognize variant regions that carry no mutations.

For this clone: The target antigen is unknown.

The CDR3 sequence is 12 residues long. Clones were sequenced by immunoSEQ multiplex PCR, and TCRdb holds only the in-frame ones, with some missing. The table shows under 95,000 clones, with just over 85% occurring only once. Specimen: peripheral blood, collected on day 0 of AZD1222 vaccination. The chain carries TRBV1 and TRBJ2-5; the table's D gene call, TRBD2, was not cross checked with the DNA. TRBV1 is a recognized pseudogene. The clonotype comes from an adult in good health. The CDR3 reads CTSSPPRETQYF. DNA of the CDR3: TGCACCAGCAGCCCTCCCCGAGAGACCCAGTACTTC.